This T cell receptor (beta chain) was captured in a study of T cells after somatic rescue of genetic block. The germline V gene encodes CDR1 MGHRA and CDR2 YSYEKL. This CDR3 has 16 amino acids. Trimming stripped 0 bases from V and 1 base from J, with 13 bases between. This clone was recorded once. The table came from immunoSEQ multiplex PCR; TCRdb's copy has only in-frame clones and leaves some out. The table lists about 63,000 clones, 92% of them singletons. This TCR derives from a man aged 40-55 years. The chain employs TRBV4-1 and TRBJ2-7; the D is unclear. Source material: peripheral blood mononuclear cells (PBMCs). The CDR3 DNA reads as TGCGCCAGCAGCCAAGATATACTGCCGAAATCCTACGAGCAGTACTTC. It specifies CASSQDILPKSYEQYF.